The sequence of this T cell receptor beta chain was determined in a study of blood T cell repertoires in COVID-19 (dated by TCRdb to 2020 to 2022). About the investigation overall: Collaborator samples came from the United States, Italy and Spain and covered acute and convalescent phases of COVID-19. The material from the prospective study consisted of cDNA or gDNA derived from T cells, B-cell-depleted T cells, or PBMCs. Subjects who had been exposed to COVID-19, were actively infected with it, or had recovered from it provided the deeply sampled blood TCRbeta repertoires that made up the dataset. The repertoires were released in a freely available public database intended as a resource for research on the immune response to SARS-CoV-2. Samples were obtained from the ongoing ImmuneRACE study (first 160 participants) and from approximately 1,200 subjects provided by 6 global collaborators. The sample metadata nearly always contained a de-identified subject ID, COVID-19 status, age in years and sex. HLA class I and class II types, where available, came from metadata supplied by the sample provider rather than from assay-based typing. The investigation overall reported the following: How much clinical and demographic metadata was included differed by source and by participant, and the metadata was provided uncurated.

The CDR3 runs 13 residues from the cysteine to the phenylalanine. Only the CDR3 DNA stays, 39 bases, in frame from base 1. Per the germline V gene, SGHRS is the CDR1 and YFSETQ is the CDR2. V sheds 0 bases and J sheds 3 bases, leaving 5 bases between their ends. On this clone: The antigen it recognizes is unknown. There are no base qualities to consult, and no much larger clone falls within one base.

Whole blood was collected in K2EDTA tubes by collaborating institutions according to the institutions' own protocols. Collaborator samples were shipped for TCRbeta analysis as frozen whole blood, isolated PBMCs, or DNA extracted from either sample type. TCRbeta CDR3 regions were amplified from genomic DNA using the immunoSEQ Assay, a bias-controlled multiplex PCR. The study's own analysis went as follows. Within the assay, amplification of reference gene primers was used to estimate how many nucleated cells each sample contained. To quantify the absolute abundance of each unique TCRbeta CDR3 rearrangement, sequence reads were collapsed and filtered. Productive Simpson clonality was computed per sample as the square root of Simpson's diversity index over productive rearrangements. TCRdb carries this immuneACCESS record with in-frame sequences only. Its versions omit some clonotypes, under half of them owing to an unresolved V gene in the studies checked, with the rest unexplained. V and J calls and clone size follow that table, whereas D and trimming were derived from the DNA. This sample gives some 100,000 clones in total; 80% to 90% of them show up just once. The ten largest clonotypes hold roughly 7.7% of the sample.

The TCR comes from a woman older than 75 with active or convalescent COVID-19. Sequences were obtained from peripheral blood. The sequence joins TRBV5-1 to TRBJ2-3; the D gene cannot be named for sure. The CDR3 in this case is CASSLDATDTQYF. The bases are TGCGCCAGCAGCTTGGACGCGACAGATACGCAGTATTTT.